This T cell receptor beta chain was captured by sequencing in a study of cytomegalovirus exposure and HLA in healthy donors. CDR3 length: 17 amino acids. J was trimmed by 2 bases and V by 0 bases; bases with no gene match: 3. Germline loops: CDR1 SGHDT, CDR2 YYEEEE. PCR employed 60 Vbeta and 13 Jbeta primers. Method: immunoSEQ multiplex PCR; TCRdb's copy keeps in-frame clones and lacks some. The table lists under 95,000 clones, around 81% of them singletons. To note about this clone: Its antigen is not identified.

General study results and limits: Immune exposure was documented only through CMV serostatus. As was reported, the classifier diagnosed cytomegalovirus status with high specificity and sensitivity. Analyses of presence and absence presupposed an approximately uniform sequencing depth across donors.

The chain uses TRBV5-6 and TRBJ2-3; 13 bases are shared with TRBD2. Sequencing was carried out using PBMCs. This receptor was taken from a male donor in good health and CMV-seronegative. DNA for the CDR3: TGTGCCAGCAGCTTGGCCGGGACTAGCGGGACCACAGATACGCAGTATTTT. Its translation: CASSLAGTSGTTDTQYF. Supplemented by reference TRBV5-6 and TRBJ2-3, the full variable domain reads DAGVTQSPTHLIKTRGQQVTLRCSPKSGHDTVSWYQQALGQGPQFIFQYYEEEERQRGNFPDRFSGHQFPNYSSELNVNALLLGDSALYLCASSLAGTSGTTDTQYFGPGTRLTVL.